These 22 T cell receptor beta chains were all obtained from the same sample, sequenced in a study of cytomegalovirus exposure and HLA in healthy donors (dated 2017 in TCRdb). Preparation of the library involved the immunoSEQ multiplex PCR assay. The multiplex PCR relied on a mix of 60 forward primers for TCR Vbeta segments and 13 reverse primers for TCR Jbeta segments. As stored in TCRdb, this immuneACCESS dataset retains in-frame rearrangements with V and J assigned. A fraction of the clones does not appear; measured against another copy, unresolved V genes explain less than half of the discrepancy, and the remainder lacks a known reason. In this sample the table shows around 190,000 clones, more than 75% of which occur a single time. The biggest ten clones account for about 1.6% of the sample. Sequenced material: PBMCs. The source of these receptors is a woman aged 50 to 60 in good health and CMV-seronegative.

V usage is TRBV7-9 and J usage is TRBJ1-5; D is ambiguous. This CDR3 region has 14 residues. V lost 4 bases to trimming and J lost 7 bases, with 14 bases between them. Germline V gives CDR1 SEHNR, CDR2 FQNEAQ (reference sequence). CDR3 nucleotides: TGTGCCAGCAGCTCGGGAGGGTTTTACCAGCCCCAGCATTTT. Translation gives CASSSGGFYQPQHF.

V and J are TRBV19 and TRBJ2-1, with a weak D call TRBD1 (6 bases). CDR1 is LNHDA, CDR2 SQIVND, per germline (reference sequence). This CDR3 is built from 14 residues. Trimming took 7 bases from V and 4 from J, leaving 14 bases between them. As DNA, the CDR3 is TGTGCCAGTATGGTCGGACAGCCTTACAATGAGCAGTTCTTC. It yields the protein CASMVGQPYNEQFF.

The rearrangement uses TRBV4-3 and TRBJ1-2, with D possibly matching TRBD1 (5 bases). The CDR3 is 14 residues long. Trimming cost V 6 bases and J 3 bases, with 14 bases left between them. Germline V CDR1 and CDR2: LGHNA, YSLEER. The CDR3 region is CASSRGRGDYGYTF. The CDR3, as DNA: TGCGCCAGCAGTCGTGGTCGGGGGGACTATGGCTACACCTTC.

The rearrangement links TRBV19 to TRBJ1-1; D is possibly TRBD1 (6 bases). Trimming left V 3 bases short and J 6 bases short, with 23 bases between. Germline-derived CDR1 and CDR2 are LNHDA and SQIVND (reference sequence). The CDR3 length is 17 residues. Here the CDR3 DNA reads TGTGCCAGTAGTATGCAGGGGAGAGGTGAGGGACGCGCTGAAGCTTTCTTT. Protein sequence: CASSMQGRGEGRAEAFF.

The chain recombines TRBV5-1 with TRBJ2-3, with D possibly TRBD2 on 6 matching bases. The length of the CDR3 is 17 residues. Germline CDR1 reads SGHRS; CDR2 reads YFSETQ. The V end was cut by 0 bases, the J end by 3 bases, with 17 bases between. CDR3 DNA sequence: TGCGCCAGCAGCTTGGAGTCTGGACTACGCCTTACAGATACGCAGTATTTT. Protein product: CASSLESGLRLTDTQYF.

The rearrangement links TRBV9 to TRBJ1-5; D is possibly TRBD1 (6 bases). Germline CDR1 SGDLS, CDR2 YYNGEE. This CDR3 has 14 amino acids. V lost 0 bases, J lost 4 bases, and 8 bases lay in between. In DNA form, the CDR3 reads TGTGCCAGCAGCGTAGGGGACAAAAATCAGCCCCAGCATTTT. This codes for CASSVGDKNQPQHF.

The CDR3 nucleotides are TGCGCCAGCAGCTTCTATGGGGCCTCCTACGAGCAGTACTTC. Translated: CASSFYGASYEQYF. The rearrangement links TRBV5-1 to TRBJ2-7, with D possibly TRBD1 on 5 matching bases. The germline CDR1 and CDR2 sequences are SGHRS and YFSETQ. The CDR3 is 14 residues long. Trimming removed 2 bases from V and 0 bases from J, with 9 bases in between.

V is TRBV6-5 and J is TRBJ2-5; D may be TRBD1 (5 bases). The CDR3 is 14 amino acids. The germline V gene encodes CDR1 MNHEY and CDR2 SVGAGI. V was pared by 5 bases and J by 5 bases, with 15 bases between. For the CDR3, the DNA is TGTGCCAGCAGTACCCCTCAGGGAAGGGAGACCCAGTACTTC. Amino acid sequence: CASSTPQGRETQYF.

The chain carries TRBV11-2 and TRBJ1-6, with 7 bases identical to TRBD1. Germline CDR1 reads SGHAT; CDR2 reads FQNNGV. The CDR3 sequence is 18 residues long. V gave up 4 bases and J gave up 1 base; unmatched junction bases: 10. CDR3 DNA: TGTGCCAGCAGCTCCCAGTACGAGGGACAGTCCTATAATTCACCCCTCCACTTT. Its translation: CASSSQYEGQSYNSPLHF.

The J gene is TRBJ2-3, the V gene TRBV9; D uncertain. V was shortened by 0 bases and J by 2 bases, with 7 bases between the two germline ends. Germline V lookup: CDR1 SGDLS, CDR2 YYNGEE. This CDR3 has 14 residues. This chain's CDR3 is CASSVATITDTQYF. CDR3 nucleotides: TGTGCCAGCAGCGTAGCTACGATCACAGATACGCAGTATTTT.

The gene calls are TRBV19 and TRBJ1-6; 11 bases are shared with TRBD1. Trimming took 5 bases from V and 9 from J; bases not matched to a gene: 6. CDR1 and CDR2 (germline): LNHDA, SQIVND (reference sequence). This CDR3 contains 15 residues. CDR3 amino acids: CASSFRGQGGSPLHF. In nucleotides, the CDR3 is TGTGCCAGTAGTTTCAGGGGACAGGGGGGTTCACCCCTCCACTTT.

This clone came up once. This chain links TRBV5-4 with TRBJ1-1; D unclear. This CDR3 region has 15 residues. With 4 bases removed from V and 0 bases from J, the gap between germline ends came to 13 bases. Germline V lookup: CDR1 SGHNT, CDR2 YYREEE (reference sequence). The CDR3 loop reads CASSPNLQMNTEAFF. CDR3 sequence (DNA): TGTGCCAGCAGCCCCAACCTACAGATGAACACTGAAGCTTTCTTT.

This chain connects TRBV7-9 to TRBJ2-7, with 7 positions matching TRBD2. Unmatched junction bases numbered 2, after V lost 11 bases and J lost 4 bases. Germline CDR1 is SEHNR and CDR2 is FQNEAQ (reference sequence). The CDR3 is made up of 10 amino acids. The chain's CDR3 is CASGGYEQYF. The CDR3 DNA reads TGTGCCTCGGGGGGTTACGAGCAGTACTTC.

Only a few counts were recorded for this clone. The chain joins TRBV5-6 to TRBJ2-3, with TRBD2 as a possible D gene (6 bases). V dropped 3 bases and J dropped 2 bases, with 10 bases sitting between them. The germline CDR1 and CDR2 sequences are SGHDT and YYEEEE. This CDR3 region has 14 residues. CDR3 sequence (DNA): TGTGCCAGCAGCTATGGCGGGGTCACAGATACGCAGTATTTT. Protein product: CASSYGGVTDTQYF. The full variable domain, in which reference TRBV5-6 and TRBJ2-3 provide the parts outside the CDR3, is DAGVTQSPTHLIKTRGQQVTLRCSPKSGHDTVSWYQQALGQGPQFIFQYYEEEERQRGNFPDRFSGHQFPNYSSELNVNALLLGDSALYLCASSYGGVTDTQYFGPGTRLTVL.

This chain links TRBV18 with TRBJ1-2; D gene unclear. Trimming removed 1 base from V and 2 bases from J, with 8 bases in between. There are 14 residues in the CDR3. Germline V lookup: CDR1 KGHSH, CDR2 LQKENI. This CDR3 reads CASSPRHENYGYTF. In DNA, the CDR3 is TGTGCCAGCTCACCACGTCACGAGAACTATGGCTACACCTTC.

This sequence joins TRBV19 and TRBJ1-5; D unclear. The V gene lost 6 bases and the J gene lost 0 bases, with 15 bases spanning the gap. Germline CDR1 reads LNHDA; CDR2 reads SQIVND (reference sequence). The CDR3 has 16 residues. CDR3 amino acids: CASSPYQAYSNQPQHF. DNA for the CDR3: TGTGCCAGTAGCCCTTACCAGGCATATAGCAATCAGCCCCAGCATTTT. Full variable domain (missing parts from reference TRBV19 and TRBJ1-5): DGGITQSPKYLFRKEGQNVTLSCEQNLNHDAMYWYRQDPGQGLRLIYYSQIVNDFQKGDIAEGYSVSREKKESFPLTVTSAQKNPTAFYLCASSPYQAYSNQPQHFGDGTRLSIL.

The chain carries TRBV29-1 and TRBJ1-2; D uncertain. V shed 7 bases and J shed 6 bases, with 9 bases lying between them. Germline assignment: CDR1 SQVTM and CDR2 ANQGSEA. CDR3 length equals 10 residues. This CDR3 is CSALTHGYTF. As DNA, the CDR3 is TGCAGCGCCCTAACCCATGGCTACACCTTC. The whole variable domain, filled in from reference TRBV29-1 and TRBJ1-2, reads SAVISQKPSRDICQRGTSLTIQCQVDSQVTMMFWYRQQPGQSLTLIATANQGSEATYESGFVIDKFPISRPNLTFSTLTVSNMSPEDSSIYLCSALTHGYTFGSGTRLTVV.

The gene calls are TRBV5-1 and TRBJ1-2; 7 nucleotides match TRBD1. The length of the CDR3 is 16 residues. Germline V CDR1 and CDR2: SGHRS, YFSETQ. The ends lost 4 bases at V and 8 bases at J; junction bases unmatched: 17. CDR3 sequence (DNA): TGCGCCAGCAGCACGGGGACAGCCACAGCCGCAGTCGGCTACACCTTC. It translates to CASSTGTATAAVGYTF.

This clone was detected only once. V and J are TRBV7-9 and TRBJ1-4; 7 positions match TRBD1. The CDR3 has 16 residues. The V segment lost 5 bases and the J segment 5 bases; nucleotides outside the gene matches: 11. Germline V gives CDR1 SEHNR, CDR2 FQNEAQ (reference sequence). This CDR3 is CASSPQTGLKNEKLFF. The CDR3 region has the DNA TGTGCCAGCAGCCCGCAGACAGGGCTAAAAAATGAAAAACTGTTTTTT.

The J gene is TRBJ2-5, the V gene TRBV2; 7 positions agree with TRBD1. Matching the DNA end better, TRBJ2-7 makes the J call doubtful. CDR1 is SNHLY, CDR2 FYNNEI, per germline. The length of the CDR3 is 12 residues. This chain's CDR3 is CASKRDSHEQYF. CDR3 bases: TGTGCCAGCAAACGGGACAGCCACGAGCAGTACTTC.

This rearrangement joins TRBV15 to TRBJ2-1; 7 positions agree with TRBD2. The CDR3 is 14 amino acids. Germline-derived CDR1 and CDR2 are LNHNV and YYDKDF (reference sequence). V trimming: 1 base; J trimming: 8 bases; junction bases outside the gene matches: 5. In DNA, the CDR3 is TGTGCCACCAGCAGAGGGACTAGGTTTGATGAGCAGTTCTTC. Protein product: CATSRGTRFDEQFF.

CDR3 nucleotide sequence: TGTGCCAGTAGTATCGGGGCTAACTATGGCTACACCTTC. This translates into CASSIGANYGYTF. The V gene is TRBV19, the J gene TRBJ1-2, with D hard to call. V lost 3 bases, J lost 0 bases, and 5 bases lay in between. The germline V gene encodes CDR1 LNHDA and CDR2 SQIVND (reference sequence). This CDR3 region has 13 residues.